This TCR beta chain derives from a study of T-cell reconstitution after alpha-beta-depleted transplantation in children. Unique molecular identifiers were incorporated during preparation of the TCRbeta library. TCRdb reanalysed the PCR reads using MiXCR and keeps one entry per CDR3 protein. The sample includes about 600,000 distinct CDR3 sequences, 8% to 11% of them seen just once. This clonotype turned up a few times. Sequenced material: PBMCs from the stem cell graft donor, taken from the stem cell graft. This TCR was sampled from a human donor who donated a stem cell graft to a child with acute myeloid leukemia.

CDR3 sequence reads: CSVDDWAGETYEQYF. The CDR3 nucleotides read TGCAGCGTTGATGATTGGGCAGGAGAAACCTACGAGCAGTACTTC. The J gene is TRBJ2-7, the V gene TRBV29-1; no clear D. Trimming stripped 3 bases from V and 2 bases from J, with 17 bases between. This CDR3 contains 15 residues. Germline V gives CDR1 SQVTM, CDR2 ANQGSEA.